The table lists the clone carrying this T cell receptor (beta chain) with a count of one. Antigen specificity is unknown. This sample is part of a study of T-cell reconstitution after alpha-beta-depleted transplantation in children. Molecular barcoding with unique molecular identifiers was used for the TCRbeta library. TCRdb redid the calling of the PCR reads with MiXCR, one entry per CDR3 protein. The profile shows 440,000 or so distinct CDR3 sequences, approximately 42% of them singletons. General study points: As was reported, about two months after transplant, alpha-beta T cells came from several hundred expanded graft clones.

The TCR originated in a girl under 10 years old with aplastic anemia, due to receive a stem cell transplant. The specimen comprised PBMCs, sampled before TCRalphabeta/CD19-depleted stem cell transplant.

As DNA, the CDR3 is TGTGCCAGCAGCCGGACAGGGGTGGGCACTGAAGCTTTCTTT. Translating it yields CASSRTGVGTEAFF. The chain carries TRBV6-1 and TRBJ1-1; 9 bases map to TRBD1. Looked up from germline, CDR1 is MNHNS and CDR2 is SASEGT. This CDR3 has 14 residues. V dropped 6 bases and J dropped 4; count of bases not matched to a gene: 6.